This T cell receptor beta chain was retrieved from a study of blood T cell repertoires in COVID-19. This clone occurred many times. The study assigned cohorts using participant-reported clinical history. Original analysis: From reference gene primer amplification, estimates of nucleated cell counts were derived. Clones were sequenced by immunoSEQ multiplex PCR, and TCRdb holds only the in-frame ones, with some missing. The D gene and trimming were derived from the DNA, and the V and J assignments and clone size from that table. This table has 130,000 to 150,000 clones, roughly 88% appearing once. The CDR3 sequence is 14 residues long. Germline CDR1 reads MNHEY; CDR2 reads SVGEGT. Trimming cost V 5 bases and J 6 bases, with 14 bases left between them.

The chain uses TRBV6-2 or TRBV6-3 and TRBJ2-1; D perhaps matches TRBD2 (5 bases). Specimen: PBMCs or T cells enriched from blood (not recorded which). This TCR came from a woman aged 30 to 39 with acute COVID-19. In DNA, the CDR3 is TGTGCCAGCAGTCATGGGAGCGCAGCCAATGAGCAGTTCTTC. It yields the protein CASSHGSAANEQFF.